A single sample is the source of the 9 T cell receptor beta chains below, sequenced in a study of response to subunit inactivated influenza vaccine. Via MiXCR, TCRdb re-called the RT-PCR reads, giving one row per CDR3 protein. The sample records some 800,000 distinct CDR3 sequences, 21% being singletons. Source: PBMCs from blood, taken 4 to 6 days after vaccination. The origin of the receptors is a man aged 50 or older who received an inactivated influenza vaccine.

This clonotype was observed a few times. The genes are TRBV11-2 and TRBJ2-2, with 13 positions matching TRBD2. This CDR3 spans 15 amino acids. Trimming cost V 4 bases and J 4 bases; bases outside gene matches: 0. From germline, CDR1 is SGHAT and CDR2 FQNNGV. The DNA of the CDR3 is TGTGCCAGCAGCTGGACTAGCGGGAGCACCGGGGAGCTGTTTTTT. Encoded protein: CASSWTSGSTGELFF. Together with reference TRBV11-2 and TRBJ2-2, the CDR3 gives the full variable domain: EAGVAQSPRYKIIEKRQSVAFWCNPISGHATLYWYQQILGQGPKLLIQFQNNGVVDDSQLPKDRFSAERLKGVDSTLKIQPAKLEDSAVYLCASSWTSGSTGELFFGEGSRLTVL.

This clonotype was observed at least ten times. This rearrangement joins TRBV7-9 to TRBJ2-1; the D is unclear. The CDR3 is made up of 12 amino acids. Germline V lookup: CDR1 SEHNR, CDR2 FQNEAQ (reference sequence). The V and J ends lost 5 bases and 6 bases respectively, with 8 bases between them. The CDR3 region has the DNA TGTGCCAGCAGCACGGCGACCAATGAGCAGTTCTTC. Translated, it gives CASSTATNEQFF.

This clonotype has at least ten counts. The V gene is TRBV29-1, the J gene TRBJ2-2, with D possibly being TRBD1 or TRBD2 (5 bases each). V shed 7 bases and J shed 6 bases, with 15 bases lying between them. The CDR3 contains 13 residues. Germline CDR1 and CDR2: SQVTM and ANQGSEA. The CDR3 loop reads CSASSGRAGELFF. The CDR3 DNA reads TGCAGCGCCAGCTCAGGGAGAGCCGGGGAGCTGTTTTTT.

The V call is TRBV4-3, the J call TRBJ2-2, with 7 nucleotides matching TRBD1. In germline, CDR1 is LGHNA, CDR2 YSLEER. The CDR3 is made up of 15 amino acids. V was clipped by 1 base and J by 5 bases; unmatched bases: 4. CDR3 amino acids: CASSQVNRGTGELFF. CDR3 nucleotides: TGCGCCAGCAGCCAAGTGAACAGGGGTACCGGGGAGCTGTTTTTT.

CDR3 sequence (DNA): TGTGCCAGCACCCCGGGACTAGGGGGAGAGCAGTTCTTC. Amino acids: CASTPGLGGEQFF. The chain uses TRBV3-1 and TRBJ2-1, with 8 nucleotides matching TRBD2. Losses at the gene ends were 7 bases for V and 10 bases for J; bases not matched to a gene: 9. Germline CDR1 is LGHDT and CDR2 is YNNKEL (reference sequence). This CDR3 is built from 13 residues.

This clonotype came up many times. J is TRBJ1-1 and V is TRBV4-3, with D perhaps matching TRBD1 (5 bases). The V gene lost 3 bases and the J gene lost 1 base, with 18 bases spanning the gap. Looked up from germline, CDR1 is LGHNA and CDR2 is YSLEER. The CDR3 loop spans 17 amino acids. The CDR3 DNA reads as TGCGCCAGCAGCCATCGTCTAACAGGTGGTTCGAACACTGAAGCTTTCTTT. The encoded protein is CASSHRLTGGSNTEAFF.

This clonotype came up a few times. This chain connects TRBV28 to TRBJ1-2, with D maybe TRBD1 (6 bases). Germline V gives CDR1 MDHEN, CDR2 SYDVKM. The CDR3 extends over 13 amino acids. V was pared by 5 bases and J by 8 bases, with 15 bases between. CDR3 DNA sequence: TGTGCCAGCAGTCCCTCAGGGGAGGAGGGCTACACCTTC. Amino acids: CASSPSGEEGYTF.

The V and J genes are TRBV3-1 and TRBJ2-3; D unresolved. This CDR3 contains 13 residues. Germline loops: CDR1 LGHDT, CDR2 YNNKEL (reference sequence). Between the trimmed V and J ends, which lost 3 bases and 5 bases, there was a span of 9 bases. Here the CDR3 reads CASSHKWGDTQYF. CDR3 DNA sequence: TGTGCCAGCAGCCATAAGTGGGGAGATACGCAGTATTTT.

In DNA, the CDR3 is TGTGCCGTCGCCGGTTCGGGAGGCTACGAGCAGTACTTC. Its protein is CAVAGSGGYEQYF. J is TRBJ2-7 and V is TRBV3-1; 7 bases are shared with TRBD2. The CDR3 is 13 amino acids. The germline CDR1 and CDR2 sequences are LGHDT and YNNKEL (reference sequence). With 11 bases clipped from V and 3 bases from J, the junction kept 10 bases outside the gene matches.